Each of the 9 T cell receptor beta chains below was sequenced from the same sample in a study of blood T cells in healthy people across ages. Through a sample-barcoded 5' primer and a J-beta primer mix, a second PCR was run for roughly 6 to 11 cycles. TCRdb itself ran the 5' RACE reads through MiXCR, one entry per CDR3 protein. The data contain around 400,000 distinct CDR3 sequences, about 52% of them singletons. The source material was blood. The receptors come from a man between 60 and 75 years old in good health.

The V call is TRBV5-1, the J call TRBJ2-3; 8 positions agree with TRBD1. Per the germline V gene, CDR1 is SGHRS and CDR2 is YFSETQ. CDR3 length: 16 residues. Trimming removed 2 bases from V and 0 bases from J; junction bases left unmatched: 5. The CDR3: CASSFPDRGSTDTQYF. CDR3 coding DNA: TGCGCCAGCAGCTTCCCTGACAGGGGTAGCACAGATACGCAGTATTTT. Full variable domain (rest looked up from reference TRBV5-1 and TRBJ2-3): KAGVTQTPRYLIKTRGQQVTLSCSPISGHRSVSWYQQTPGQGLQFLFEYFSETQRNKGNFPGRFSGRQFSNSRSEMNVSTLELGDSALYLCASSFPDRGSTDTQYFGPGTRLTVL.

This clonotype came up a few times. The rearrangement joins TRBV25-1 to TRBJ2-7; the match to TRBD1 covers 7 bases. The germline CDR1 and CDR2 sequences are MGHDK and SYGVNS. After removal of 4 bases from V and 3 bases from J, the junction contained 6 bases not matched to a gene. This CDR3 region has 14 residues. CDR3 sequence reads: CASSAGTADYEQYF. In DNA form, the CDR3 reads TGTGCCAGCAGTGCCGGGACAGCCGACTACGAGCAGTACTTC.

This clonotype was observed once. The J gene is TRBJ1-1, the V gene TRBV5-1, with D possibly TRBD1 on 5 matching bases. In germline, CDR1 is SGHRS, CDR2 YFSETQ. V lost 2 bases and J lost 3, with 14 bases in between. The CDR3 has 15 residues. The DNA of the CDR3 is TGCGCCAGCAGCTTAGGTACAGGAGCCGACACTGAAGCTTTCTTT. Its protein product is CASSLGTGADTEAFF.

This clonotype was found a few times. V usage is TRBV29-1 and J usage is TRBJ2-7; D is uncertain. CDR1 is SQVTM and CDR2 is ANQGSEA in the germline V gene. The CDR3 sequence is 12 residues long. V was cut by 4 bases and J by 0 bases, with 7 bases left in between. CDR3 DNA sequence: TGCAGCGTTGTCGGGCCCTCCTACGAGCAGTACTTC. Translating gives CSVVGPSYEQYF.

This chain links TRBV20-1 with TRBJ2-2; 11 bases line up with TRBD1. The CDR3 contains 15 residues. Germline CDR1 is DFQATT and CDR2 is SNEGSKA (reference sequence). Losses at the gene ends were 3 bases for V and 4 bases for J; bases not matched to a gene: 4. The chain's CDR3 is CSASGQGARTGELFF. For the CDR3, the DNA is TGCAGTGCTAGTGGACAGGGGGCCCGCACCGGGGAGCTGTTTTTT.

CDR3 loop: CASSPGTQRDSDTQYF. The CDR3, as DNA: TGTGCCAGCAGCCCAGGGACTCAGAGGGATTCAGATACGCAGTATTTT. The chain recombines TRBV11-3 with TRBJ2-3, with TRBD2 as a possible D gene (6 bases). The V gene's germline CDR1 is SGHNT and CDR2 YENEEA. Trimming took off 5 bases at V and 4 bases at J, with 19 bases between the two ends. CDR3 length: 16 residues.

The chain recombines TRBV25-1 with TRBJ1-2; 9 bases match TRBD1. The CDR3 runs 15 residues. The V gene's germline CDR1 is MGHDK and CDR2 SYGVNS. J was trimmed by 7 bases and V by 4 bases; bases with no gene match: 10. CDR3 sequence (DNA): TGTGCCAGCAGTGGGTGGAACAGGGGGCGAGGTGGCTACACCTTC. This encodes CASSGWNRGRGGYTF.

The chain combines TRBV5-1 with TRBJ2-4; D possibly matches TRBD1 or TRBD2 (6 bases each). The germline gives CDR1 SGHRS, CDR2 YFSETQ. The ends were cut back, 3 bases at V and 6 bases at J, with 10 bases in the middle. The CDR3 extends over 13 amino acids. CDR3 DNA sequence: TGCGCCAGCAGCTGGGGGGACACAAACATTCAGTACTTC. Translation gives CASSWGDTNIQYF.

This clonotype was counted only a few times. This sequence joins TRBV20-1 and TRBJ2-1; no clear D. Germline V lookup: CDR1 DFQATT, CDR2 SNEGSKA (reference sequence). CDR3 size: 11 residues. The V end was cut by 0 bases, the J end by 5 bases, with 2 bases between. Here the CDR3 reads CSAREDNEQFF. The CDR3 DNA is TGCAGTGCTAGAGAGGACAATGAGCAGTTCTTC.